This TCR beta chain is from a study of blood T cell repertoires in COVID-19. Looking at the study overall: COVID-19 samples collected from the United States, Italy and Spain covered acute and convalescent phases.

Repertoires were generated with immunoSEQ multiplex PCR, while TCRdb's copy carries only in-frame clones and drops some. The repertoire holds approximately 500,000 clones, 85% to 90% seen once, with roughly 7.4% in the top ten. The V gene's germline CDR1 is WSHSY and CDR2 SAAADI. CDR3 length: 15 amino acids. V dropped 3 bases and J dropped 7; count of bases not matched to a gene: 9. V and J are TRBV10-2 and TRBJ2-1; 7 nucleotides match TRBD2. The sequenced sample was peripheral blood. The sequence came from a woman between 45 and 65 years old with COVID-19, enrolled during active disease. This CDR3 reads CASSDSGAPWNEQFF. The CDR3 DNA follows: TGCGCCAGCAGTGACAGCGGGGCCCCTTGGAATGAGCAGTTCTTC.